The next 27 T cell receptor beta chains were all read from a single sample in a study of cytomegalovirus exposure and HLA in healthy donors. PCR involved 60 Vbeta and 13 Jbeta primers. Libraries were prepared by immunoSEQ multiplex PCR; TCRdb keeps only in-frame clonotypes and omits some of them. The data hold a few hundred thousand clones, with roughly four fifths observed a single time. Sequencing used PBMCs. These receptors came from a girl aged 2 to 10 in good health and CMV-seronegative.

The V and J genes are TRBV7-8 and TRBJ1-4, with D hard to call. Trimming removed 3 bases from V and 7 bases from J, with 9 bases in between. This CDR3 has 13 amino acids. CDR1 is SGHVS, CDR2 FQNEAQ, per germline. The CDR3 DNA reads as TGTGCCAGCAGCTTCGGAGCTCTTGAAAAACTGTTTTTT. It is translated as CASSFGALEKLFF.

The chain recombines TRBV5-1 with TRBJ2-3, with D perhaps matching TRBD2 (6 bases). This CDR3 spans 20 amino acids. Germline assignment: CDR1 SGHRS and CDR2 YFSETQ. The V and J ends lost 2 bases and 0 bases respectively, with 25 bases between them. CDR3 nucleotide sequence: TGCGCCAGCAGCTTACAACTATTGGAGGGCCCAATCTCTAGCACAGATACGCAGTATTTT. As protein: CASSLQLLEGPISSTDTQYF.

The sample holds one count of this clone. This chain joins TRBV2 and TRBJ1-1; D ambiguous. The germline gives CDR1 SNHLY, CDR2 FYNNEI. CDR3 size: 12 residues. The V gene lost 5 bases and the J gene lost 2 bases, with 6 bases spanning the gap. CDR3 region: CASSPKNTEAFF. DNA of the CDR3: TGTGCCAGCAGTCCCAAAAACACTGAAGCTTTCTTT.

The chain joins TRBV19 to TRBJ1-5; the D gene is possibly TRBD1 (6 bases). The germline V gene has CDR1 LNHDA and CDR2 SQIVND (reference sequence). This CDR3 has 16 amino acids. Trimming removed 8 bases from V and 0 bases from J, with 17 bases in between. The CDR3 here is CASSGRDTPSNQPQHF. The CDR3 region has the DNA TGTGCCAGTTCGGGCCGGGACACCCCTAGCAATCAGCCCCAGCATTTT.

The rearrangement uses TRBV29-1 and TRBJ2-6, with a tentative D call TRBD2 (6 bases). The CDR3 contains 15 residues. CDR1 SQVTM and CDR2 ANQGSEA come from the germline V gene. V gave up 5 bases and J gave up 1 base, with 12 bases separating them. CDR3 coding DNA: TGCAGCGTTCAGGGACTTGCTTCTGGGGCCAACGTCCTGACTTTC. Protein: CSVQGLASGANVLTF.

V gene TRBV6-4 combines with J gene TRBJ2-1; 13 bases fit TRBD2. CDR3 length equals 20 residues. Trimming removed 5 bases from V and 0 bases from J; junction bases left unmatched: 13. CDR1 MRHNA and CDR2 SNTAGT come from the germline V gene. The CDR3 nucleotides read TGTGCCAGCAGTCGGGAGAGGATGGGACTAGCGGGGAGCTCCTACAATGAGCAGTTCTTC. Protein sequence: CASSRERMGLAGSSYNEQFF.

The rearrangement links TRBV2 to TRBJ1-1; TRBD1 is a possible D gene (5 bases). The germline V gene encodes CDR1 SNHLY and CDR2 FYNNEI. The CDR3 sequence is 15 residues long. V was pared by 8 bases and J by 0 bases, with 16 bases between. DNA of the CDR3: TGTGCCAGCGCTGGGGGGTTGAGCATGAACACTGAAGCTTTCTTT. Translating it yields CASAGGLSMNTEAFF. The full variable domain, completed using reference TRBV2 and TRBJ1-1, is EPEVTQTPSHQVTQMGQEVILRCVPISNHLYFYWYRQILGQKVEFLVSFYNNEISEKSEIFDDQFSVERPDGSNFTLKIRSTKLEDSAMYFCASAGGLSMNTEAFFGQGTRLTVV.

This chain connects TRBV10-3 to TRBJ1-1, with 8 bases that match TRBD1. V lost 2 bases and J lost 2; bases outside the gene matches: 4. The germline V gene encodes CDR1 ENHRY and CDR2 SYGVKD. The CDR3 runs 15 residues. The CDR3 here is CAISEIGTGNTEAFF. The CDR3 bases are TGTGCCATCAGTGAGATTGGGACAGGCAACACTGAAGCTTTCTTT.

V is TRBV7-9 and J is TRBJ2-7, with 8 bases fitting TRBD2. V lost 4 bases and J lost 1; bases outside the gene matches: 18. The CDR3 has 19 amino acids. CDR1 and CDR2 (germline): SEHNR, FQNEAQ (reference sequence). CDR3 sequence (DNA): TGTGCCAGCAGCTCGGGGGGGATGGTTCTAGGACTTCCATCCTACGAGCAGTACTTC. It translates to CASSSGGMVLGLPSYEQYF.

The rearrangement links TRBV7-9 to TRBJ1-2; 9 positions match TRBD1. Germline V gives CDR1 SEHNR, CDR2 FQNEAQ (reference sequence). The CDR3 extends over 16 amino acids. J was trimmed by 6 bases and V by 5 bases; bases with no gene match: 13. Written as DNA, the CDR3 is TGTGCCAGCAGCGGCCAACAGGGGGCCGTTAGCAATGGCTACACCTTC. Translated, it gives CASSGQQGAVSNGYTF.

The rearrangement links TRBV27 to TRBJ2-4; D is possibly TRBD2 (5 bases). The CDR3 has 14 amino acids. Trimming cost V 5 bases and J 0 bases, with 8 bases left between them. The germline gives CDR1 MNHEY, CDR2 SMNVEV (reference sequence). The CDR3 bases are TGTGCCAGCAGTGCCCGGGAAGCCAAAAACATTCAGTACTTC. It encodes CASSAREAKNIQYF.

The chain combines TRBV19 with TRBJ2-2, with 7 bases aligning to TRBD2. V lost 4 bases and J lost 6; bases outside the gene matches: 5. The germline CDR1 and CDR2 sequences are LNHDA and SQIVND (reference sequence). This CDR3 is 14 amino acids long. The CDR3 bases are TGTGCCAGTAGTAAGACTAGCCCCCCCGGGGAGCTGTTTTTT. It is translated as CASSKTSPPGELFF.

The gene calls are TRBV6-5 and TRBJ2-1; TRBD2 aligns across 12 bases. Trimming removed 4 bases from V and 0 bases from J; junction bases left unmatched: 1. The CDR3 covers 16 residues. The germline V gene encodes CDR1 MNHEY and CDR2 SVGAGI. The CDR3 sequence: CASSSGLAGSYNEQFF. The CDR3 DNA reads TGTGCCAGCAGTTCGGGACTAGCGGGCTCCTACAATGAGCAGTTCTTC.

With respect to this clone: The germline gene is not matched at one end of the junction; a read error may be the cause. The chain carries TRBV7-9 and TRBJ2-3; TRBD2 is a possible D gene (6 bases). This CDR3 contains 14 residues. CDR1 SEHNR and CDR2 FQNEAQ come from the germline V gene (reference sequence). In nucleotides, the CDR3 is TGTGCCAGCAGCTTACCGGGAGTAAGAGGGTGCGGCGAATTT. It yields the protein CASSLPGVRGCGEF.

The rearrangement links TRBV2 to TRBJ2-5; D remains unclear. The CDR3 extends over 11 amino acids. The germline gives CDR1 SNHLY, CDR2 FYNNEI. V was trimmed by 8 bases and J by 2 bases, leaving 6 bases between them. CDR3 in amino acids: CASLKQETQYF. DNA of the CDR3: TGTGCCAGCCTTAAACAAGAGACCCAGTACTTC.

This clone was detected a few times. This chain links TRBV15 with TRBJ2-1; 9 positions agree with TRBD1. The CDR3 length is 14 residues. Germline assignment: CDR1 LNHNV and CDR2 YYDKDF (reference sequence). The trim removed 6 bases at V and 3 bases at J, leaving 3 bases unmatched. CDR3 sequence: CATRPTGGYNEQFF. Here the CDR3 DNA reads TGTGCCACCAGACCGACAGGGGGCTACAATGAGCAGTTCTTC.

The chain uses TRBV27 and TRBJ1-2; D not resolved. This CDR3 region has 14 residues. Per the germline V gene, CDR1 is MNHEY and CDR2 is SMNVEV (reference sequence). V gave up 3 bases and J gave up 7 bases, with 15 bases separating them. This CDR3 is CASSFSRSPSGYTF. The DNA for the CDR3 is TGTGCCAGCAGTTTTTCACGGTCCCCGAGTGGCTACACCTTC.

This rearrangement joins TRBV9 to TRBJ1-4; D uncertain. The CDR3 covers 16 residues. Trimming took off 4 bases at V and 0 bases at J, with 13 bases between the two ends. In germline, CDR1 is SGDLS, CDR2 YYNGEE. CDR3 nucleotides: TGTGCCAGCAGCCCCCGTGCCAGTGCAACTAATGAAAAACTGTTTTTT. Its translation: CASSPRASATNEKLFF.

This clone was counted a single time. The J gene is TRBJ1-2, the V gene TRBV5-4; 9 bases are a match to TRBD1. The germline V gene has CDR1 SGHNT and CDR2 YYREEE (reference sequence). J gave up 8 bases and V 4 bases, and 6 bases lay outside the gene matches. The CDR3 covers 13 residues. In nucleotides, the CDR3 is TGTGCCAGCAGCCTAGAGACAGGGGGAGGCTACACCTTC. Translating it yields CASSLETGGGYTF.

V gene TRBV19 combines with J gene TRBJ1-1, with D possibly matching TRBD1 (6 bases). This CDR3 spans 13 amino acids. The germline V and J ends were trimmed by 6 bases and 10 bases, with 18 bases remaining between them. CDR1 and CDR2 from the germline V gene are LNHDA and SQIVND (reference sequence). The CDR3 is CASRHPGAIGAFF. The DNA for the CDR3 is TGTGCCAGTAGGCACCCAGGGGCGATCGGAGCTTTCTTT.

The V gene is TRBV9, the J gene TRBJ2-1, with unresolved D. Trimming removed 3 bases at V and 0 bases at J, with 19 bases between. CDR3 length: 18 residues. CDR1 is SGDLS, CDR2 YYNGEE, per germline. The CDR3 bases are TGTGCCAGCAGCGCCCCAAATGAGAGATGGAGCTCCTACAATGAGCAGTTCTTC. This codes for CASSAPNERWSSYNEQFF.

The chain joins TRBV6-1 to TRBJ2-1; 7 bases fit TRBD1. Per germline, CDR1 MNHNS and CDR2 SASEGT. This CDR3 has 15 amino acids. The ends lost 5 bases at V and 8 bases at J; junction bases unmatched: 12. This CDR3 is CASSLTGPRIYEQFF. CDR3 bases: TGTGCCAGCAGTTTGACAGGGCCGCGCATCTATGAGCAGTTCTTC.

CDR3 in amino acids: CASSHGQGLYEKLFF. Here the CDR3 DNA reads TGTGCCAGCAGCCATGGACAGGGGTTGTATGAAAAACTGTTTTTT. The chain carries TRBV6-1 and TRBJ1-4; 9 bases fit TRBD1. This CDR3 is built from 15 residues. The V segment lost 6 bases and the J segment 6 bases; nucleotides outside the gene matches: 8. In germline, CDR1 is MNHNS, CDR2 SASEGT.

The V call is TRBV5-1, the J call TRBJ2-4; TRBD1 aligns across 12 bases. This CDR3 comprises 19 residues. V lost 0 bases and J lost 3; bases outside the gene matches: 10. Per germline, CDR1 SGHRS and CDR2 YFSETQ. The CDR3 here is CASSLGGTGGILGKNIQYF. In nucleotides, the CDR3 is TGCGCCAGCAGCTTGGGCGGGACAGGGGGCATTCTTGGCAAAAACATTCAGTACTTC.

The table lists this clone with a count of one. The J gene is TRBJ1-4, the V gene TRBV6-5; D gene uncertain. The CDR3 contains 13 residues. V lost 6 bases to trimming and J lost 6 bases, with 11 bases between them. Germline V gene lookup returns CDR1 MNHEY and CDR2 SVGAGI. The CDR3, as DNA: TGTGCCAGCAGGTCTAGGCACTATGAAAAACTGTTTTTT. It codes for CASRSRHYEKLFF.

This clone occurred a few times. The chain recombines TRBV7-9 with TRBJ2-1, with 7 bases that match TRBD2. The CDR3 contains 16 residues. CDR1 and CDR2 from the germline V gene are SEHNR and FQNEAQ (reference sequence). The V and J ends lost 6 bases and 3 bases, in that order; junction bases with no gene match: 11. The CDR3 protein is CASSPSSGALYNEQFF. DNA for the CDR3: TGTGCCAGCAGTCCTTCGAGCGGGGCCCTCTACAATGAGCAGTTCTTC.

The chain combines TRBV7-6 with TRBJ2-7; 7 bases align to TRBD2. The V gene end was trimmed by 4 bases and the J gene end by 3 bases; junction bases not matched to a gene: 9. Per germline, CDR1 SGHVS and CDR2 FNYEAQ. The CDR3 consists of 15 residues. CDR3 nucleotides: TGTGCCAGCAGCTCCCGGGAGGCAGCGAGCTACGAGCAGTACTTC. Translating it yields CASSSREAASYEQYF.